This is a list of T cell receptor beta chains from one sample in a study of cytomegalovirus exposure and HLA in healthy donors. Assay: immunoSEQ multiplex PCR; the TCRdb copy retains only in-frame clones and omits some. The table lists 100,000 or so clones, roughly 88% of them singletons. Sequencing was carried out using PBMCs. All receptors come from a woman aged 18 to 35 in good health and CMV-seronegative. The CDR3 runs from the conserved cysteine through the conserved F or W. Fields, in order: clone size, J gene, D gene, V gene, CDR3 DNA, CDR3 protein. The D gene is left open where the match is weak. The size field is filled for only some rows; it gives once, few, many or a size class.

clone_size: once; j_call: TRBJ2-2; d_call: -; v_call: TRBV4-1; cdr3_nt: TGCGCCAGCAGCGGGGGGTACACCGGGGAGCTGTTTTTT; cdr3_aa: CASSGGYTGELFF
clone_size: -; j_call: TRBJ1-1; d_call: -; v_call: TRBV18; cdr3_nt: TGTGCCAGCTCGGGGGCATATCGGACTGAAGCTTTCTTT; cdr3_aa: CASSGAYRTEAFF
clone_size: -; j_call: TRBJ2-3; d_call: -; v_call: TRBV5-1; cdr3_nt: TGCGCCAGCGCCGACTCCACAGATACGCAGTATTTT; cdr3_aa: CASADSTDTQYF
clone_size: -; j_call: TRBJ1-6; d_call: -; v_call: TRBV11-2; cdr3_nt: TGTGCCAGCAGCTTAGAAGCAGGCGCCTATAATTCACCCCTCCACTTT; cdr3_aa: CASSLEAGAYNSPLHF
clone_size: -; j_call: TRBJ2-6; d_call: -; v_call: TRBV9; cdr3_nt: TGTGCCAGCAGCTTAACAATCTCTGGGGCCAACGTCCTGACTTTC; cdr3_aa: CASSLTISGANVLTF
clone_size: few; j_call: TRBJ2-7; d_call: TRBD2; v_call: TRBV27; cdr3_nt: TGTGCCAGCAGTGTCGGCGGGAGACACGAGCAGTACTTC; cdr3_aa: CASSVGGRHEQYF
clone_size: -; j_call: TRBJ2-7; d_call: -; v_call: TRBV27; cdr3_nt: TGTGCCAGCAGTTTTTATGAGAGCTCCTACGAGCAGTACTTC; cdr3_aa: CASSFYESSYEQYF
clone_size: -; j_call: TRBJ1-1; d_call: -; v_call: TRBV9; cdr3_nt: TGTGCCAGCAGCGTAGATCCCCAGGACAGCCGGAACACTGAAGCTTTCTTT; cdr3_aa: CASSVDPQDSRNTEAFF
clone_size: -; j_call: TRBJ1-3; d_call: TRBD1; v_call: TRBV18; cdr3_nt: TGTGCCAGCTCACCATCGGGACAGGGGGCACTTGGAAACACCATATATTTT; cdr3_aa: CASSPSGQGALGNTIYF
clone_size: -; j_call: TRBJ2-7; d_call: TRBD2; v_call: TRBV13; cdr3_nt: TGTGCCAGCAAACTCGGTGGCGGGGGGAGGCCCCACGAGCAGTACTTC; cdr3_aa: CASKLGGGGRPHEQYF
clone_size: -; j_call: TRBJ2-1; d_call: -; v_call: TRBV18; cdr3_nt: TGTGCCAGCTCACCAGTTTCTAGCCCCCTCTACAATGAGCAGTTCTTC; cdr3_aa: CASSPVSSPLYNEQFF
clone_size: once; j_call: TRBJ1-2; d_call: TRBD1; v_call: TRBV28; cdr3_nt: TGTGCCAGCACCCTTTTTTTGGGGACAGAAGAAATGGACTATGGCTACACCTTC; cdr3_aa: CASTLFLGTEEMDYGYTF
clone_size: -; j_call: TRBJ1-5; d_call: TRBD1; v_call: TRBV18; cdr3_nt: TGTGCCAGCTCACCCGAGAGGGACAGTAGCAATCAGCCCCAGCATTTT; cdr3_aa: CASSPERDSSNQPQHF
clone_size: -; j_call: TRBJ2-7; d_call: -; v_call: TRBV5-6; cdr3_nt: TGTGCCAGCAGCCGAATTCTTATTAGTGTACAGAACGAGCAGTACTTC; cdr3_aa: CASSRILISVQNEQYF
clone_size: -; j_call: TRBJ1-2; d_call: -; v_call: TRBV7-9; cdr3_nt: TGTGCCAGCAGCTGGCCAGGGGACGTATATGGCTACACCTTC; cdr3_aa: CASSWPGDVYGYTF
clone_size: -; j_call: TRBJ1-6; d_call: TRBD1; v_call: TRBV4-1; cdr3_nt: TGCGCCAGCAGCCAAGATTTACAGGGGTATAATTCACCCCTCCACTTT; cdr3_aa: CASSQDLQGYNSPLHF
clone_size: -; j_call: TRBJ2-5; d_call: -; v_call: TRBV7-2; cdr3_nt: TGTGCCAGCAGCCCCACGACCCCTCAGGGGGAGACCCAGTACTTC; cdr3_aa: CASSPTTPQGETQYF
clone_size: -; j_call: TRBJ2-1; d_call: TRBD1; v_call: TRBV6-5; cdr3_nt: TGTGCCAGCAGTTCCACAGGGGGCTCGGTAGATGAGCAGTTCTTC; cdr3_aa: CASSSTGGSVDEQFF
clone_size: -; j_call: TRBJ2-1; d_call: TRBD2; v_call: TRBV4-3; cdr3_nt: TGCGCCAGCAGCCAAGAGTTAGCGGGGGCCTACAATGAGCAGTTCTTC; cdr3_aa: CASSQELAGAYNEQFF
clone_size: -; j_call: TRBJ2-4; d_call: TRBD2; v_call: TRBV13; cdr3_nt: TGTGCCAGCAGCCAAATCGGTGGGGGGGAAAACATTCAGTACTTC; cdr3_aa: CASSQIGGGENIQYF
clone_size: -; j_call: TRBJ2-7; d_call: TRBD2; v_call: TRBV6-4; cdr3_nt: TGTGCCAGCAGTGACCCGGGAGCCGTAGGCGGGAGGTTTTTTTACGAGCAGTACTTC; cdr3_aa: CASSDPGAVGGRFFYEQYF
clone_size: -; j_call: TRBJ1-1; d_call: -; v_call: TRBV19; cdr3_nt: TGTGCCAGTAGTATAGACCCTCGTACGGGGGACGACCCCACTTTCTTT; cdr3_aa: CASSIDPRTGDDPTFF